This entry lists 30 T cell receptor beta chains sequenced from one sample in a study of lymphopenia after photon versus proton radiotherapy. The method was immunoSEQ multiplex PCR; TCRdb's version includes in-frame clones alone and lacks a portion of them. Of about 28,000 clones listed, approximately 85% are singletons. This specimen was peripheral blood, taken from a patient treated with photon-based radiotherapy. The receptors come from a man aged 45 to 65 with gastric cancer.

The chain joins TRBV5-1 to TRBJ2-1; 9 bases match TRBD1. The CDR3 consists of 15 residues. Germline lookup yields CDR1 SGHRS and CDR2 YFSETQ. The V gene end was trimmed by 1 base and the J gene end by 8 bases; junction bases not matched to a gene: 7. The CDR3 here is CASSLPGTGMYEQFF. The CDR3 DNA sequence: TGCGCCAGCAGCTTGCCCGGGACAGGGATGTATGAGCAGTTCTTC. The variable domain in full, completed from reference TRBV5-1 and TRBJ2-1, reads KAGVTQTPRYLIKTRGQQVTLSCSPISGHRSVSWYQQTPGQGLQFLFEYFSETQRNKGNFPGRFSGRQFSNSRSEMNVSTLELGDSALYLCASSLPGTGMYEQFFGPGTRLTVL.

This chain joins TRBV6-1 and TRBJ2-1, with TRBD2 matching 9 bases. The CDR3 covers 14 residues. Germline V gene data show CDR1 as MNHNS and CDR2 as SASEGT. The J segment lost 11 bases and the V segment lost 6 bases, leaving 11 bases of the junction unmatched. The CDR3 loop reads CASRGETSGAKQFF. In nucleotides, the CDR3 is TGTGCCAGCAGGGGAGAGACTAGCGGAGCTAAGCAGTTCTTC.

Points on this clone: An end of the junction does not agree with germline; a read error may underlie this. The V gene is TRBV7-8, the J gene TRBJ1-5; 9 bases map to TRBD1. CDR1 SGHVS and CDR2 FQNEAQ come from the germline V gene. The CDR3 extends over 14 amino acids. CDR3 sequence: CASSLTGGNQPQHF. The CDR3 DNA reads as TGTGCCAGCAGCTTAACAGGGGGCAACCAGCCCCAGCATTTT.

The sample holds a few counts of this clone. The chain has TRBV5-6 and TRBJ2-1; 10 bases match TRBD2. Germline CDR1 is SGHDT and CDR2 is YYEEEE. Losses at the gene ends were 0 bases for V and 2 bases for J; bases not matched to a gene: 2. The CDR3 runs 16 residues. CDR3 nucleotides: TGTGCCAGCAGCTTGGACCTAGCGGGGGCCTACAATGAGCAGTTCTTC. Amino acids: CASSLDLAGAYNEQFF.

The chain is built from TRBV18 and TRBJ2-3; D is possibly TRBD1 or TRBD2 (5 bases each). This CDR3 spans 19 amino acids. The germline V gene encodes CDR1 KGHSH and CDR2 LQKENI. V was cut by 5 bases and J by 1 base, with 25 bases left in between. The chain's CDR3 is CASSRRGAEVLLGTDTQYF. CDR3 nucleotide sequence: TGTGCCAGCTCAAGACGAGGGGCAGAGGTACTTTTAGGCACAGATACGCAGTATTTT.

The chain employs TRBV21-1 and TRBJ1-6; the table's TRBD1 call for D was not verified on the DNA. TRBV21-1 is classified as a pseudogene. The CDR3 totals 14 residues. The DNA for the CDR3 is TGTGCCAGCAGTTTGACAGAATATAATTCACCCCTCCACTTT. Its protein is CASSLTEYNSPLHF.

This rearrangement joins TRBV10-3 to TRBJ1-4; TRBD1 is a possible D gene (5 bases). With 2 bases removed from V and 5 bases from J, the gap between germline ends came to 9 bases. The CDR3 runs 14 residues. The germline CDR1 and CDR2 sequences are ENHRY and SYGVKD. CDR3 nucleotides: TGTGCCATCAGTGAGGGGGCAGACAATGAAAAACTGTTTTTT. Translation gives CAISEGADNEKLFF.

V is TRBV18 and J is TRBJ2-7; maybe TRBD1 (5 bases). In germline, CDR1 is KGHSH, CDR2 LQKENI. The CDR3 sequence is 12 residues long. Trimming removed 8 bases at V and 5 bases at J, with 13 bases between. CDR3 bases: TGTGCCAGCGCGCAGGGCACCAACGAGCAGTACTTC. Its protein is CASAQGTNEQYF.

V is TRBV19 and J is TRBJ2-1; TRBD2 matches 13 bases. Germline values: CDR1 LNHDA, CDR2 SQIVND (reference sequence). This CDR3 spans 21 amino acids. With V trimmed by 5 bases and J by 0 bases, 16 bases remained unmatched. The CDR3 sequence is CASSRAGTSGAYPSSYNEQFF. DNA of the CDR3: TGTGCCAGTAGTCGAGCGGGGACTAGCGGGGCATACCCTAGCTCCTACAATGAGCAGTTCTTC.

This clone was detected once. This chain links TRBV15 with TRBJ2-1, with D uncertain. This CDR3 spans 15 amino acids. Germline CDR1 and CDR2: LNHNV and YYDKDF (reference sequence). V gave up 0 bases and J gave up 3 bases, with 9 bases separating them. The CDR3 sequence: CATSRDPQSYNEQFF. The CDR3 nucleotides read TGTGCCACCAGCAGAGACCCACAAAGCTACAATGAGCAGTTCTTC.

The V gene is TRBV6-4, the J gene TRBJ2-2; D is uncertain. V shed 4 bases and J shed 3 bases, with 9 bases lying between them. Germline-derived CDR1 and CDR2 are MRHNA and SNTAGT. The CDR3 extends over 14 amino acids. CDR3 protein: CASSVVGHTGELFF. The CDR3 DNA follows: TGTGCCAGCAGTGTGGTGGGCCACACCGGGGAGCTGTTTTTT.

The rearrangement joins TRBV7-8 to TRBJ2-1; 10 positions match TRBD1. Trimming cost V 5 bases and J 4 bases; bases outside gene matches: 5. The germline V gene encodes CDR1 SGHVS and CDR2 FQNEAQ. This CDR3 contains 15 residues. This chain's CDR3 is CASSVDRGLYNEQFF. CDR3 coding DNA: TGTGCCAGCAGCGTCGACAGGGGGCTGTACAATGAGCAGTTCTTC.

The chain recombines TRBV7-3 with TRBJ2-3; D is ambiguous. Between the trimmed V and J ends, which lost 3 bases and 1 base, there was a span of 5 bases. The CDR3 has 13 residues. Germline values: CDR1 SGHTA, CDR2 FQGTGA. For the CDR3, the DNA is TGTGCCAGCAGCTTCCTGGGCACAGATACGCAGTATTTT. Translating it yields CASSFLGTDTQYF.

This clone showed up just once. The CDR3 loop reads CAWSSTGGSKTQYF. The CDR3 bases are TGTGCCTGGAGTTCTACAGGGGGCTCGAAGACCCAGTACTTC. The rearrangement links TRBV30 to TRBJ2-5; TRBD1 agrees at 9 bases. The J segment lost 6 bases and the V segment lost 2 bases, leaving 7 bases of the junction unmatched. The CDR3 length is 14 residues. Germline loops: CDR1 GTSNPN, CDR2 SVGIG (reference sequence).

The chain links TRBV7-2 to TRBJ2-3; possible D gene TRBD2, 6 bases. The germline V gene has CDR1 SGHTA and CDR2 FQGNSA. The length of the CDR3 is 14 residues. With 7 bases removed from V and 1 base from J, the gap between germline ends came to 12 bases. The CDR3 loop is CASKVRDRTDTQYF. For the CDR3, the DNA is TGTGCCAGCAAGGTGCGGGACCGCACAGATACGCAGTATTTT.

This sequence joins TRBV7-8 and TRBJ2-1; TRBD1 agrees at 9 bases. The CDR3 is 16 amino acids. V dropped 3 bases and J dropped 8; count of bases not matched to a gene: 11. Per the germline V gene, CDR1 is SGHVS and CDR2 is FQNEAQ. CDR3 region: CASSLGPGQGNYEQFF. DNA for the CDR3: TGTGCCAGCAGCTTGGGACCGGGACAGGGAAATTATGAGCAGTTCTTC.

The sample holds a few counts of this clone. This chain links TRBV2 with TRBJ2-6; 10 positions match TRBD1. CDR1 is SNHLY, CDR2 FYNNEI, per germline. The V and J ends lost 6 bases and 0 bases, in that order; junction bases with no gene match: 5. The CDR3 spans 17 residues. CDR3 nucleotide sequence: TGTGCCAGCAGCCTGGACAGGGGGTTCTCTGGGGCCAACGTCCTGACTTTC. The encoded protein is CASSLDRGFSGANVLTF. Together with reference TRBV2 and TRBJ2-6, the CDR3 gives the full variable domain: EPEVTQTPSHQVTQMGQEVILRCVPISNHLYFYWYRQILGQKVEFLVSFYNNEISEKSEIFDDQFSVERPDGSNFTLKIRSTKLEDSAMYFCASSLDRGFSGANVLTFGAGSRLTVL.

The chain couples TRBV10-1 to TRBJ1-5; weak D call: TRBD1 (5 bases). Germline V gives CDR1 WNHNN, CDR2 SYGVQD (reference sequence). The CDR3 extends over 15 amino acids. V shed 2 bases and J shed 3 bases, with 11 bases lying between them. The CDR3: CASSEDRGANQPQHF. The CDR3 DNA sequence: TGCGCCAGCAGTGAGGACCGCGGGGCCAATCAGCCCCAGCATTTT.

This clone was observed a single time. This chain's CDR3 is CASSLSSGANVLTF. The CDR3 DNA sequence: TGTGCCAGCAGCCTGAGCTCTGGGGCCAACGTCCTGACTTTC. The chain carries TRBV11-2 and TRBJ2-6; D is ambiguous. This CDR3 comprises 14 residues. V lost 5 bases, J lost 0 bases, and 5 bases lay in between. Germline values: CDR1 SGHAT, CDR2 FQNNGV.

The chain employs TRBV4-1 and TRBJ1-3; D is undetermined. V gave up 1 base and J gave up 0 bases, with 10 bases separating them. There are 16 residues in the CDR3. CDR1 MGHRA and CDR2 YSYEKL come from the germline V gene. CDR3 residues: CASSQGERASGNTIYF. In DNA, the CDR3 is TGCGCCAGCAGCCAAGGAGAAAGGGCCTCTGGAAACACCATATATTTT.

The table lists this clone with a count of one. The chain links TRBV5-8 to TRBJ2-7, with D possibly called TRBD1 or TRBD2 (6 bases each). Trimming cost V 5 bases and J 4 bases, with 13 bases left between them. CDR3 length equals 13 residues. Germline assignment: CDR1 SGHTS and CDR2 YDEGEE. The CDR3 protein is CASRPEGDYEQYV. The CDR3 region has the DNA TGTGCCAGCAGACCGGAGGGGGATTACGAGCAGTACGTC.

This chain uses TRBV9 with TRBJ2-1; D might be TRBD1 or TRBD2, each matching 6 bases. CDR3 length: 14 amino acids. The V gene's germline CDR1 is SGDLS and CDR2 YYNGEE. V lost 4 bases and J lost 9, with 17 bases in between. CDR3 nucleotide sequence: TGTGCCAGCAGCCCCAGTACGGGGGCAGGTGAGCAGTTCTTC. As protein: CASSPSTGAGEQFF.

J is TRBJ1-1 and V is TRBV19; TRBD1 aligns across 10 bases. The CDR3 contains 14 residues. Germline-derived CDR1 and CDR2 are LNHDA and SQIVND (reference sequence). V lost 9 bases, J lost 5 bases, and 9 bases stayed unmatched. Here the CDR3 DNA reads TGTGCCAGCGCGCGCGGGACAGGGGTTACTGAAGCTTTCTTT. Its translation: CASARGTGVTEAFF.

The table lists this clone with a count of one. This sequence joins TRBV6-1 and TRBJ1-1, with a tentative D call TRBD1 (6 bases). The ends were cut back, 1 base at V and 5 bases at J, with 11 bases in the middle. This CDR3 has 14 amino acids. Germline V gives CDR1 MNHNS, CDR2 SASEGT. The CDR3 bases are TGTGCCAGCAGTGAAGAACAGGGATGGACTGAAGCTTTCTTT. Protein: CASSEEQGWTEAFF.

This chain connects TRBV5-1 to TRBJ2-3; 7 bases line up with TRBD1. Germline V gives CDR1 SGHRS, CDR2 YFSETQ. The ends lost 3 bases at V and 4 bases at J; junction bases unmatched: 5. The CDR3 length is 14 residues. CDR3 coding DNA: TGCGCCAGCAGCTGGTGGGACAGTCCAGATACGCAGTATTTT. Its translation: CASSWWDSPDTQYF.

A few counts support this clone. The rearrangement uses TRBV5-5 and TRBJ2-6; TRBD2 aligns across 9 bases. Per the germline V gene, CDR1 is SGHKS and CDR2 is YYEKEE (reference sequence). The CDR3 contains 19 residues. Germline trimming cut 5 bases from V and 0 bases from J; bases unmatched to any gene: 12. The CDR3 bases are TGTGCCAGCAGTACGGAAGCCCTAGCGGGACGCTCTGGGGCCAACGTCCTGACTTTC. Translation: CASSTEALAGRSGANVLTF.

The rearrangement links TRBV6-1 to TRBJ2-7, with 8 bases fitting TRBD1. V trimming: 2 bases; J trimming: 7 bases; junction bases outside the gene matches: 4. CDR3 length equals 13 residues. From germline, CDR1 is MNHNS and CDR2 SASEGT. Written as DNA, the CDR3 is TGTGCCAGCAGTGAAAAGTGGACAGGGGAGCAGTACGTC. This sequence encodes CASSEKWTGEQYV.

This chain's CDR3 is CASRSEPNEKLFF. For the CDR3, the DNA is TGTGCCAGCAGATCAGAACCCAATGAAAAACTGTTTTTT. The chain carries TRBV5-4 and TRBJ1-4; D gene ambiguous. Germline values: CDR1 SGHNT, CDR2 YYREEE (reference sequence). The CDR3 has 13 residues. V lost 5 bases to trimming and J lost 5 bases, with 10 bases between them.

This rearrangement joins TRBV7-3 to TRBJ2-1, with D maybe TRBD1 (6 bases). Trimming removed 5 bases from V and 9 bases from J, with 14 bases in between. Germline V gene data show CDR1 as SGHTA and CDR2 as FQGTGA. The length of the CDR3 is 13 residues. CDR3 in DNA: TGTGCCAGCAGCGAGACAGGAGTTAGTGAGCAGTTCTTC. This gives the protein CASSETGVSEQFF.

This clone was seen a few times. In DNA form, the CDR3 reads TGTGCCAGCAGTCCCGGGGGCACAGATACGCAGTATTTT. Its protein product is CASSPGGTDTQYF. The V and J genes are TRBV6-4 and TRBJ2-3, with a tentative D call TRBD2 (5 bases). Germline assignment: CDR1 MRHNA and CDR2 SNTAGT. The CDR3 runs to 13 residues. V was shortened by 5 bases and J by 1 base, with 7 bases between the two germline ends.